This T cell receptor beta chain was sequenced during a study of CD8+CD57+ T cells in acquired aplastic anemia. On the study more broadly: Mean DNA quantity obtained from sorted CD4+ and CD8+ cells was about 3 ug. Study-wide results and caveats: No significant difference in CD8+ Simpson's diversity was found between patients and controls. Around 27 CD8+ CDR3 sequences occurred in both the patients and the controls.

TCR beta VDJ combinations and CDR3 sequences were profiled from genomic DNA. TCRdb re-called the reads through MiXCR, storing one row per CDR3 protein. There are about 190,000 distinct CDR3 sequences in the sample; roughly 64% occur only once, and 46% lies in the top ten. V was clipped by 6 bases and J by 5 bases, with 25 bases between them. The CDR3 covers 18 residues. The germline gives CDR1 MNHNS, CDR2 SASEGT. Concerning this clonotype itself: Its antigen remains unidentified.

Sequencing was performed on sorted CD4+, CD8+, or CD8+CD57+ T cells (not recorded which) from PBMCs. The chain joins TRBV6-1 to TRBJ2-2, with D possibly matching TRBD2 (6 bases). This clonotype was obtained from a human donor with severe aplastic anemia or a healthy control (not recorded which). The DNA of the CDR3 is TGTGCCAGCAGGGCTTTGGGGAGGCTTGCCTCATTGACCGGGGAGCTGTTTTTT. Its protein is CASRALGRLASLTGELFF.